This T cell receptor beta chain was observed in a study of T cells in Graves' hyperthyroidism and ophthalmopathy. Trimming stripped 1 base from V and 7 bases from J, with 13 bases between. Germline CDR1 reads SGHDN; CDR2 reads FVKESK. The CDR3 contains 14 residues. RNA transcripts served as the template for amplifying TCR beta CDR3 regions. HTBI primers were the set used in a first-round RT-PCR of the TCR CDR3. TCRdb used MiXCR to reprocess the multiplex PCR reads, holding one entry per CDR3 protein. The sample has 600,000 to 650,000 distinct CDR3 sequences; 16% are singletons. This clonotype has more than one count but fewer than ten.

This receptor was identified in a woman under 40 with Graves' hyperthyroidism. The sample consisted of blood. The rearrangement uses TRBV14 and TRBJ1-1, with D hard to call. The CDR3 loop reads CASSQVRGYGEAFF. The CDR3 nucleotides are TGTGCCAGCAGCCAAGTGCGGGGTTACGGTGAAGCTTTCTTT.